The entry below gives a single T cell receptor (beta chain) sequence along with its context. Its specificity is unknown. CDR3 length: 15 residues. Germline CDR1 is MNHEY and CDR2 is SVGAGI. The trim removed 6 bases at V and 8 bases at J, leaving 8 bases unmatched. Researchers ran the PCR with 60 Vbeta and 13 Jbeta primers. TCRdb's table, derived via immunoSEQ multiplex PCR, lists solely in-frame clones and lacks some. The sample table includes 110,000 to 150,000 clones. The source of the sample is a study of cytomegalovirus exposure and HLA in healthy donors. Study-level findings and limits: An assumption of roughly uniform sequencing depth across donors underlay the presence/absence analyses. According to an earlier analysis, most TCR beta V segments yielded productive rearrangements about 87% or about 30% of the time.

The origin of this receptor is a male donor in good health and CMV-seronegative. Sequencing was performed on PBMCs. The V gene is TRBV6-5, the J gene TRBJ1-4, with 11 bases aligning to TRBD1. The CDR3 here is CASRTTGQGGEKLFF. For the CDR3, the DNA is TGTGCCAGCAGGACGACGGGACAGGGGGGGGAAAAACTGTTTTTT.